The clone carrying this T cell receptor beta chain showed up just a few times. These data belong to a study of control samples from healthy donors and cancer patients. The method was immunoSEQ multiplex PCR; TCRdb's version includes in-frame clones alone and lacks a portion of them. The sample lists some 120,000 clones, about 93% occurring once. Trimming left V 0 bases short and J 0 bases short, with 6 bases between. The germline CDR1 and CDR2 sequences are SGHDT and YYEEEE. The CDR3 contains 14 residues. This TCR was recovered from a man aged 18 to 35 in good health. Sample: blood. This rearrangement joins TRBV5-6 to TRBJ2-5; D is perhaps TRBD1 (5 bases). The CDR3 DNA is TGTGCCAGCAGCTTGGCAGGGTACCAAGAGACCCAGTACTTC. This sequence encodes CASSLAGYQETQYF. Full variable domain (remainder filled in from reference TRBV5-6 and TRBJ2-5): DAGVTQSPTHLIKTRGQQVTLRCSPKSGHDTVSWYQQALGQGPQFIFQYYEEEERQRGNFPDRFSGHQFPNYSSELNVNALLLGDSALYLCASSLAGYQETQYFGPGTRLLVL.